The 19 T cell receptor beta chains listed next were all sequenced from one sample in a study of T cell responses to AZD1222 COVID-19 vaccine. Using immunoSEQ multiplex PCR, the repertoire was profiled, and TCRdb retains in-frame clones only, with some absent. Here the sample spans around 120,000 clones, approximately 91% being singletons. The specimen was peripheral blood, collected on day 0 of AZD1222 vaccination. Receptors originate from an adult in good health.

This clone showed up many times. This chain connects TRBV5-1 to TRBJ2-7; the match to TRBD1 covers 9 bases. V shed 4 bases and J 3 bases; nucleotides not matched to a gene: 5. CDR1 is SGHRS and CDR2 is YFSETQ in the germline V gene. The CDR3 is made up of 14 amino acids. CDR3 DNA: TGCGCCAGCAGCCAAAGGGACAGGGTCTACGAGCAGTACTTC. Amino acids: CASSQRDRVYEQYF.

The chain uses TRBV5-1 and TRBJ1-1; D is unresolved. CDR1 and CDR2 (germline): SGHRS, YFSETQ. The CDR3 has 16 residues. The V end lost 4 bases, the J end lost 0 bases, and 16 bases lay between the germline ends. The CDR3 region has the DNA TGCGCCAGCAGCCCCTCCCCGGCAGAGATGAACACTGAAGCTTTCTTT. This translates into CASSPSPAEMNTEAFF.

The chain joins TRBV7-8 to TRBJ1-6; no clear D gene. This CDR3 is built from 14 residues. Trimming removed 5 bases from V and 0 bases from J, with 5 bases in between. Looked up from germline, CDR1 is SGHVS and CDR2 is FQNEAQ. The CDR3 DNA is TGTGCCAGCAGCCAATTCTCCTATAATTCACCCCTCCACTTT. Translation: CASSQFSYNSPLHF. Full variable domain (remainder filled in from reference TRBV7-8 and TRBJ1-6): GAGVSQSPRYKVAKRGQDVALRCDPISGHVSLFWYQQALGQGPEFLTYFQNEAQLDKSGLPSDRFFAERPEGSVSTLKIQRTQQEDSAVYLCASSQFSYNSPLHFGNGTRLTVT.

The chain has TRBV6-5 and TRBJ1-5; 7 nucleotides align to TRBD1. Germline V CDR1 and CDR2: MNHEY, SVGAGI. The CDR3 has 14 amino acids. V shed 5 bases and J 1 base; nucleotides not matched to a gene: 2. CDR3 loop: CASSRGGSNQPQHF. The CDR3 nucleotides are TGTGCCAGCAGTCGAGGGGGCAGCAATCAGCCCCAGCATTTT.

The chain has TRBV4-2 and TRBJ2-2, with 8 bases aligning to TRBD1. Per the germline V gene, CDR1 is LGHNA and CDR2 is YNFKEQ. The CDR3 consists of 15 residues. V was clipped by 10 bases and J by 1 base; unmatched bases: 8. For the CDR3, the DNA is TGTGCCACTGGACAGGGTAACTTGAACACCGGGGAGCTGTTTTTT. This gives the protein CATGQGNLNTGELFF.

The chain couples TRBV5-4 to TRBJ1-4; 7 bases line up with TRBD1. Germline values: CDR1 SGHNT, CDR2 YYREEE (reference sequence). The V and J ends lost 4 bases and 9 bases, in that order; junction bases with no gene match: 6. The CDR3 extends over 13 amino acids. CDR3 coding DNA: TGTGCCAGCAGCACCGAGACAGGGCAAAAACTGTTTTTT. Amino acids: CASSTETGQKLFF.

This sequence joins TRBV5-4 and TRBJ2-2; 10 nucleotides agree with TRBD2. The CDR3 length is 15 residues. J was trimmed by 8 bases and V by 1 base; bases with no gene match: 5. Germline V gene data show CDR1 as SGHNT and CDR2 as YYREEE (reference sequence). The CDR3 DNA reads as TGTGCCAGCAGCTTGAGAACTAGCGGGATTGGGGAGCTGTTTTTT. This encodes CASSLRTSGIGELFF.

The rearrangement uses TRBV5-6 and TRBJ2-3; TRBD1 matches 7 bases. Germline CDR1 reads SGHDT; CDR2 reads YYEEEE. Trimming removed 4 bases from V and 1 base from J; junction bases left unmatched: 9. This CDR3 is 16 amino acids long. The CDR3 loop reads CASSPGTAYGTDTQYF. The CDR3 bases are TGTGCCAGCAGCCCCGGGACAGCCTATGGCACAGATACGCAGTATTTT.

The chain links TRBV5-1 to TRBJ2-5; possible D gene TRBD1, 5 bases. The germline gives CDR1 SGHRS, CDR2 YFSETQ. CDR3 size: 13 residues. V was shortened by 3 bases and J by 2 bases, with 8 bases between the two germline ends. The CDR3 coding sequence is TGCGCCAGCAGCTCCCCAGGGCAAGAGACCCAGTACTTC. Residues: CASSSPGQETQYF.

J is TRBJ1-1 and V is TRBV29-1; unclear D gene. CDR1 and CDR2 from the germline V gene are SQVTM and ANQGSEA. The CDR3 runs 15 residues. The germline V and J ends were trimmed by 4 bases and 0 bases, with 15 bases remaining between them. The CDR3 coding sequence is TGCAGCGTTGTAATTCAGGAGGGCATGAACACTGAAGCTTTCTTT. Amino acids: CSVVIQEGMNTEAFF. Complete variable domain (other parts from reference TRBV29-1 and TRBJ1-1): SAVISQKPSRDICQRGTSLTIQCQVDSQVTMMFWYRQQPGQSLTLIATANQGSEATYESGFVIDKFPISRPNLTFSTLTVSNMSPEDSSIYLCSVVIQEGMNTEAFFGQGTRLTVV.

V usage is TRBV28 and J usage is TRBJ1-6, with TRBD1 matching over 8 bases. CDR3 length equals 15 residues. V lost 6 bases to trimming and J lost 9 bases; unmatched junction nucleotides: 10. The V gene's germline CDR1 is MDHEN and CDR2 SYDVKM. The CDR3 spells CASSEARGPASPLHF. The CDR3 DNA reads as TGTGCCAGCAGCGAGGCCAGGGGGCCGGCTTCACCCCTCCACTTT. The whole variable domain, remainder taken from reference TRBV28 and TRBJ1-6, is DVKVTQSSRYLVKRTGEKVFLECVQDMDHENMFWYRQDPGLGLRLIYFSYDVKMKEKGDIPEGYSVSREKKERFSLILESASTNQTSMYLCASSEARGPASPLHFGNGTRLTVT.

Only one count was recorded for this clone. This rearrangement joins TRBV6-2 or TRBV6-3 to TRBJ1-3; perhaps TRBD1 as D (5 bases). CDR1 MNHEY and CDR2 SVGEGT come from the germline V gene. This CDR3 is built from 14 residues. Trimming removed 4 bases from V and 1 base from J, with 8 bases in between. For the CDR3, the DNA is TGTGCCAGCAGTTCCGGGGCGTCTGGAAACACCATATATTTT. Translated, it gives CASSSGASGNTIYF.

The chain uses TRBV14 and TRBJ2-5, with 7 bases matching TRBD2. CDR3 length equals 15 residues. Trimming cost V 4 bases and J 6 bases; bases outside gene matches: 11. Germline V gene data show CDR1 as SGHDN and CDR2 as FVKESK. CDR3 coding DNA: TGTGCCAGCAGCCGCGCGGGAGACGACAAGAAGACCCAGTACTTC. It specifies CASSRAGDDKKTQYF.

There are a few counts of this clone. J is TRBJ1-3 and V is TRBV2, with D perhaps TRBD1 (5 bases). This CDR3 spans 16 amino acids. Trimming took 5 bases from V and 4 from J, leaving 18 bases between them. Germline V gene data show CDR1 as SNHLY and CDR2 as FYNNEI. CDR3 protein: CASSLTAPMGGNTIYF. CDR3 nucleotides: TGTGCCAGCAGTTTGACAGCACCCATGGGAGGAAACACCATATATTTT.

The CDR3 region is CASSTTDRPYGYTF. CDR3 DNA sequence: TGTGCCAGTAGTACTACGGACAGGCCCTATGGCTACACCTTC. The V gene is TRBV19, the J gene TRBJ1-2; 7 nucleotides agree with TRBD1. J lost 4 bases, V lost 4 bases, and 6 bases had no gene match. CDR3 length: 14 amino acids. CDR1 and CDR2 from the germline V gene are LNHDA and SQIVND (reference sequence).

The gene calls are TRBV12-2 and TRBJ2-7; TRBD1 is taken as the D call from the table, unchecked against the DNA. TRBV12-2 is deemed a pseudogene. This CDR3 contains 17 residues. The CDR3 DNA sequence: TGTGCAAGTCGCTTAGACAGGGGGCGAAAGCGGGGCTACGAGCAGTACTTC. Protein product: CASRLDRGRKRGYEQYF.

The chain has TRBV7-2 and TRBJ2-5; TRBD1 matches 7 bases. The CDR3 has 16 residues. Per germline, CDR1 SGHTA and CDR2 FQGNSA. Trimming cost V 8 bases and J 4 bases; bases outside gene matches: 16. The DNA of the CDR3 is TGTGCCAGCCGACTTTCGACAGGGAATGATGGAGAGACCCAGTACTTC. Translated, it gives CASRLSTGNDGETQYF.

This chain connects TRBV19 to TRBJ2-7; perhaps TRBD2 as D (6 bases). The CDR3 runs 16 residues. The V end lost 2 bases, the J end lost 0 bases, and 14 bases lay between the germline ends. In germline, CDR1 is LNHDA, CDR2 SQIVND (reference sequence). The CDR3 DNA is TGTGCCAGTAGTATATTGGGGGGACGGAACTCCTACGAGCAGTACTTC. Amino acids: CASSILGGRNSYEQYF. The variable domain in full, completed from reference TRBV19 and TRBJ2-7, reads DGGITQSPKYLFRKEGQNVTLSCEQNLNHDAMYWYRQDPGQGLRLIYYSQIVNDFQKGDIAEGYSVSREKKESFPLTVTSAQKNPTAFYLCASSILGGRNSYEQYFGPGTRLTVT.

The genes are TRBV29-1 and TRBJ1-1, with a weak D call TRBD1 (5 bases). CDR1 is SQVTM, CDR2 ANQGSEA, per germline. The CDR3 runs to 15 residues. Trimming left V 0 bases short and J 0 bases short, with 11 bases between. The CDR3 nucleotides read TGCAGCGTTGAAGATTATAGGGGAATGAACACTGAAGCTTTCTTT. Its protein is CSVEDYRGMNTEAFF.